These 18 T cell receptor beta chains were sequenced from one sample in a study of early T cells in non-severe SARS-CoV-2 infection. TCRdb re-derived calls from the 5' RACE reads in MiXCR, one entry per CDR3 protein. The top ten clones hold roughly 9% of a sample with about 60,000 distinct CDR3 sequences, roughly 18% of them seen once. The sequenced sample was whole blood, obtained at baseline. These receptors all stem from an adult who was a healthcare worker with PCR-confirmed SARS-CoV-2 infection or an uninfected control (not recorded which).

The chain has TRBV7-2 and TRBJ2-3, with D possibly being TRBD2 (5 bases). In germline, CDR1 is SGHTA, CDR2 FQGNSA. Trimming removed 0 bases at V and 9 bases at J, with 10 bases between. This CDR3 contains 13 residues. The CDR3 sequence is CASSLANGGTQYF. Here the CDR3 DNA reads TGTGCCAGCAGCTTAGCGAATGGAGGAACGCAGTATTTT.

This clonotype showed up just a few times. The chain uses TRBV5-1 and TRBJ2-3; TRBD2 agrees at 7 bases. The CDR3 loop spans 14 amino acids. Germline values: CDR1 SGHRS, CDR2 YFSETQ. Trimming cost V 0 bases and J 5 bases; bases outside gene matches: 3. DNA for the CDR3: TGCGCCAGCAGCTTGGGTGCGGGAGAAGATACGCAGTATTTT. It codes for CASSLGAGEDTQYF.

This clonotype was seen a few times. The rearrangement uses TRBV6-1 and TRBJ2-1; 11 bases map to TRBD2. Germline-derived CDR1 and CDR2 are MNHNS and SASEGT. The V and J ends lost 9 bases and 3 bases, in that order; junction bases with no gene match: 10. This CDR3 is built from 16 residues. CDR3 sequence reads: CASLFYLAGGYNEQFF. The CDR3 DNA reads as TGTGCCAGTCTTTTCTACCTAGCGGGAGGCTACAATGAGCAGTTCTTC.

This clonotype was seen a handful of times. The CDR3 spells CASSFGQGLAKNIQYF. CDR3 DNA: TGTGCCAGCAGCTTCGGACAGGGTCTAGCCAAAAACATTCAGTACTTC. The chain combines TRBV7-6 with TRBJ2-4; 8 nucleotides align to TRBD1. J lost 0 bases, V lost 3 bases, and 4 bases had no gene match. This CDR3 spans 16 amino acids. Germline lookup yields CDR1 SGHVS and CDR2 FNYEAQ.

This clonotype was recorded a few times. The chain is built from TRBV6-1 and TRBJ2-1; possible D gene TRBD1, 5 bases. The V end was cut by 7 bases, the J end by 3 bases, with 13 bases between. From germline, CDR1 is MNHNS and CDR2 SASEGT. This CDR3 comprises 14 residues. Here the CDR3 reads CASTELTDYNEQFF. CDR3 nucleotide sequence: TGTGCCAGCACCGAATTGACAGACTACAATGAGCAGTTCTTC.

The gene calls are TRBV5-1 and TRBJ2-7, with 7 positions matching TRBD1. The V and J ends lost 4 bases and 4 bases, in that order; junction bases with no gene match: 5. The V gene's germline CDR1 is SGHRS and CDR2 YFSETQ. This CDR3 spans 13 amino acids. The CDR3 nucleotides read TGCGCCAGCAGCATAACAGGGGAATACGAGCAGTACTTC. Translation gives CASSITGEYEQYF. Complete variable domain (other parts from reference TRBV5-1 and TRBJ2-7): KAGVTQTPRYLIKTRGQQVTLSCSPISGHRSVSWYQQTPGQGLQFLFEYFSETQRNKGNFPGRFSGRQFSNSRSEMNVSTLELGDSALYLCASSITGEYEQYFGPGTRLTVT.

There are a few counts of this clonotype. This chain uses TRBV2 with TRBJ2-7; D is perhaps TRBD2 (6 bases). The germline V gene has CDR1 SNHLY and CDR2 FYNNEI. The CDR3 contains 13 residues. V lost 7 bases, J lost 0 bases, and 10 bases lay in between. CDR3: CASTGEASYEQYF. The CDR3 region has the DNA TGTGCCAGCACGGGGGAGGCCTCCTACGAGCAGTACTTC.

CDR3 coding DNA: TGCAGCGTACCTGGGGCTTCGTCCTACGAGCAGTACTTC. It is translated as CSVPGASSYEQYF. The chain combines TRBV29-1 with TRBJ2-7; a possible D gene is TRBD1 (5 bases). Trimming took off 6 bases at V and 1 base at J, with 13 bases between the two ends. CDR3 length: 13 residues. Germline V gene lookup returns CDR1 SQVTM and CDR2 ANQGSEA.

The chain carries TRBV28 and TRBJ1-2, with D possibly matching TRBD1 (5 bases). V was cut by 6 bases and J by 0 bases, with 8 bases left in between. The CDR3 totals 13 residues. From germline, CDR1 is MDHEN and CDR2 SYDVKM. The DNA of the CDR3 is TGTGCCAGCAGCCCCAGGGCTAACTATGGCTACACCTTC. Its translation: CASSPRANYGYTF.

This chain connects TRBV4-3 to TRBJ2-2, with 11 positions matching TRBD2. The CDR3 consists of 15 residues. J lost 6 bases, V lost 4 bases, and 4 bases had no gene match. In germline, CDR1 is LGHNA, CDR2 YSLEER. The CDR3 sequence is CASSPVAGGPGELFF. DNA for the CDR3: TGCGCCAGCAGCCCGGTAGCGGGAGGGCCCGGGGAGCTGTTTTTT.

This clonotype has more than one count but fewer than ten. The chain links TRBV11-2 to TRBJ1-1; tentatively, D is TRBD1 (5 bases). The CDR3 consists of 14 residues. The V and J ends lost 1 base and 4 bases respectively, with 10 bases between them. CDR1 and CDR2 from the germline V gene are SGHAT and FQNNGV. This CDR3 is CASSLGGDFTEAFF. The CDR3 nucleotides are TGTGCCAGCAGCTTAGGAGGGGACTTCACTGAAGCTTTCTTT.

The V and J genes are TRBV7-6 and TRBJ2-3; 11 bases agree with TRBD2. Trimming at V came to 4 bases and at J to 4 bases, leaving 7 bases not matched to a gene. CDR1 is SGHVS and CDR2 is FNYEAQ in the germline V gene. The CDR3 runs to 16 residues. The CDR3 DNA is TGTGCCAGCAGCTCCGTACTAGCGGGAGAGGCAGATACGCAGTATTTT. Translating it yields CASSSVLAGEADTQYF.

This clonotype came up a few times. The gene calls are TRBV20-1 and TRBJ2-3; tentatively, D is TRBD2 (7 bases). CDR1 is DFQATT and CDR2 is SNEGSKA in the germline V gene (reference sequence). The CDR3 length is 14 residues. V shed 3 bases and J shed 0 bases, with 10 bases lying between them. CDR3 bases: TGCAGTGCTAGCGGGGGGCGGAGCACAGATACGCAGTATTTT. It is translated as CSASGGRSTDTQYF.

The V call is TRBV12-3 or TRBV12-4, the J call TRBJ1-3; the match to TRBD1 covers 8 bases. The CDR3 has 15 residues. Germline trimming cut 6 bases from V and 4 bases from J; bases unmatched to any gene: 8. CDR3 nucleotides: TGTGCCAGCAGGACAGGGGTATATTTCGGAAACACCATATATTTT. It is translated as CASRTGVYFGNTIYF.

This clonotype was seen more than once but under ten times. This chain uses TRBV6-6 with TRBJ2-7; D might be TRBD1 or TRBD2, each matching 5 bases. Germline V CDR1 and CDR2: MNHNY, SVGAGI (reference sequence). V shed 4 bases and J shed 4 bases, with 8 bases lying between them. The CDR3 contains 12 residues. The CDR3 DNA is TGTGCCAGCAGTTGGGACGGTTACGAGCAGTACTTC. Translation gives CASSWDGYEQYF.

This clonotype is medium-sized by share. V is TRBV2 and J is TRBJ2-3, with no clear D. This CDR3 has 14 residues. CDR1 SNHLY and CDR2 FYNNEI come from the germline V gene. V lost 2 bases and J 6 bases, leaving 12 bases between the germline ends. The CDR3 region is CASSELGNMDTQYF. The CDR3 DNA reads TGTGCCAGCAGTGAACTAGGGAACATGGATACGCAGTATTTT.

The V call is TRBV5-5, the J call TRBJ2-2; D not resolved. The CDR3 has 14 residues. Trimming took 2 bases from V and 4 from J, leaving 9 bases between them. Germline CDR1 and CDR2: SGHKS and YYEKEE (reference sequence). For the CDR3, the DNA is TGTGCCAGCAGCTTAGGTCAGGTCACCGGGGAGCTGTTTTTT. It specifies CASSLGQVTGELFF.

There are a few counts of this clonotype. The chain joins TRBV19 to TRBJ2-7; D is uncertain. The CDR3 extends over 13 amino acids. Trimming removed 7 bases at V and 5 bases at J, with 15 bases between. Germline CDR1 reads LNHDA; CDR2 reads SQIVND (reference sequence). The CDR3 here is CASIGPPDDEQYF. The CDR3 DNA follows: TGTGCCAGTATTGGGCCCCCGGACGACGAGCAGTACTTC.